These T cell receptor beta chains were read from a single sample in a study of blood T cell repertoires in COVID-19. Clones were sequenced by immunoSEQ multiplex PCR, and TCRdb holds only the in-frame ones, with some missing. Of fewer than 350,000 clones in the sample, approximately 91% were seen once. Sequenced sample: PBMCs or T cells enriched from blood (not recorded which). Every receptor here comes from a man in his sixties who had recovered from COVID-19. The CDR3 runs from the conserved cysteine through the conserved F or W. Fields, in order: CDR3 DNA, CDR3 protein, D gene, clone size, V gene, J gene. A D gene is named only where the DNA matches it firmly. The listing skips clone size in some rows; elsewhere it reads once, few, many or a size class.

TGTGCCAGCAGCCAAGACGGCGGGAGGGCCCGGTACGAGCAGTACTTC,CASSQDGGRARYEQYF,TRBD2,NA,TRBV3-1/TRBV3-2,TRBJ2-7
TGTGCCAGCAGTCCCGGGAACCCGACCTACGAGCAGTACTTC,CASSPGNPTYEQYF,NA,NA,TRBV28,TRBJ2-7
TGTGCCAGCAGCGCAGGGGGCCCAGGGGAAGGGGATACGCAGTATTTT,CASSAGGPGEGDTQYF,TRBD1,NA,TRBV11-3,TRBJ2-3
TGCGCCAGCAGCTTGGTTGGGGGCCTGATCGAGCAGTACTTC,CASSLVGGLIEQYF,NA,NA,TRBV5-1,TRBJ2-7
TGTGCCAGCAGTTACGCGACTGGTTCGCAGTTCTTC,CASSYATGSQFF,NA,once,TRBV6-5,TRBJ2-1
TGTGCCAGCACCAAAGAGGGACAGACAGGGGGCTATGGCTACACCTTC,CASTKEGQTGGYGYTF,TRBD1,NA,TRBV5-6,TRBJ1-2
TGTGCCAGCAGCGTCGGACTAGCGGAAAGCACAGATACGCAGTATTTT,CASSVGLAESTDTQYF,TRBD2,NA,TRBV5-4,TRBJ2-3
TGTGCCAGCAGTTTTGACAGGTTAAACTATGGCTACACCTTC,CASSFDRLNYGYTF,NA,NA,TRBV28,TRBJ1-2
TGTGCCAGCAGCGCGTCAGGGGGCGGGAAAGAGACCCAGTACTTC,CASSASGGGKETQYF,TRBD1,NA,TRBV5-4,TRBJ2-5
TGTGCCAGCAGTTCCAGACTAGCGCGTACAGGGGAGCAGTACTTC,CASSSRLARTGEQYF,TRBD2,NA,TRBV27,TRBJ2-7
TGCAGCGTTGCCAGCGGAGTAACGAACACCGGGGAGCTGTTTTTT,CSVASGVTNTGELFF,NA,NA,TRBV29-1,TRBJ2-2
TGTGCCAGCAGTTACGGACCCGGGGGTACCGAGACCCAGTACTTC,CASSYGPGGTETQYF,NA,NA,TRBV6-5,TRBJ2-5
TGTGCCAGCTCACCAACAGGGGCCCTCTCCGAGCAGTACTTC,CASSPTGALSEQYF,TRBD1,NA,TRBV18,TRBJ2-7
TGTGCCAGCAGCTCGAGACAGGCTAGCGGGGGGAACACCGGGGAGCTGTTTTTT,CASSSRQASGGNTGELFF,TRBD2,NA,TRBV5-8,TRBJ2-2
TGCGCCAGCAGCCAAGGTTTCAATTCGGACACTGAAGCTTTCTTT,CASSQGFNSDTEAFF,NA,NA,TRBV4-1,TRBJ1-1
TGTGCCAGCAGCTCGCCGGGACTAGCGGGAGGCTGGTTTGAGACCCAGTACTTC,CASSSPGLAGGWFETQYF,TRBD2,NA,TRBV7-9,TRBJ2-5
TGTGCCAGTAGTATTAATCAGGGACAAGAGACCCAGTACTTC,CASSINQGQETQYF,NA,NA,TRBV19,TRBJ2-5
TGTGCCAGCAGTTTTACTAACTATGGCTACACCTTC,CASSFTNYGYTF,NA,NA,TRBV12-3/TRBV12-4,TRBJ1-2
TGTGCCAGTAGTATGCTAGCGGGAGTGGTTGAGCAGTTCTTC,CASSMLAGVVEQFF,TRBD2,few,TRBV19,TRBJ2-1
TGTGCCAGCAGCTTGCAGCTAGCGGATTACGAGCAGTACTTC,CASSLQLADYEQYF,TRBD2,NA,TRBV7-2,TRBJ2-7
TGTGCCAGCAGCCCCCTTGACACCAGCACAGATACGCAGTATTTT,CASSPLDTSTDTQYF,NA,NA,TRBV16,TRBJ2-3
TGTGCCAGCAGCGTAGTGTCAGGGGAGAGGAGCGTCCTGACTTTC,CASSVVSGERSVLTF,NA,few,TRBV9,TRBJ2-6